One and the same sample provided the 19 T cell receptor beta chains below, sequenced in a study of blood T cell repertoires in COVID-19. Method: immunoSEQ multiplex PCR; TCRdb's copy keeps in-frame clones and lacks some. The table lists 110,000 to 150,000 clones, roughly 91% of them singletons. Sequencing was performed on peripheral blood. The receptors were sampled from a man in his sixties with active or convalescent COVID-19.

The chain carries TRBV7-2 and TRBJ2-2; 10 positions match TRBD2. This CDR3 contains 16 residues. V gave up 5 bases and J gave up 8 bases; unmatched junction bases: 11. Looked up from germline, CDR1 is SGHTA and CDR2 is FQGNSA. This CDR3 is CASSQRASGSGGELFF. The DNA for the CDR3 is TGTGCCAGCAGCCAGCGGGCTAGCGGGAGTGGAGGGGAGCTGTTTTTT.

A word on this clone: One end of the junction fails to match germline, which may point to a read error. The chain has TRBV18 and TRBJ2-7; D gene uncertain. Germline V lookup: CDR1 KGHSH, CDR2 LQKENI. The CDR3 sequence is 12 residues long. The CDR3 spells CASPPSSYEQYF. The CDR3 DNA reads TGTGCCAGCCCACCGTCGAGCTACGAGCAGTACTTC.

The rearrangement joins TRBV2 to TRBJ1-2; 8 nucleotides agree with TRBD1. V lost 8 bases, J lost 5 bases, and 10 bases stayed unmatched. This CDR3 is built from 14 residues. Germline lookup yields CDR1 SNHLY and CDR2 FYNNEI. The CDR3 loop reads CASRLDRVPYGYTF. In DNA form, the CDR3 reads TGTGCCAGCCGCCTGGACAGGGTTCCTTATGGCTACACCTTC.

The chain carries TRBV14 and TRBJ2-5; D is possibly TRBD2 (6 bases). V was trimmed by 0 bases and J by 5 bases, leaving 13 bases between them. The CDR3 extends over 15 amino acids. Looked up from germline, CDR1 is SGHDN and CDR2 is FVKESK. CDR3 loop: CASSQDIGSGETQYF. The CDR3 bases are TGTGCCAGCAGCCAAGATATCGGGAGTGGCGAGACCCAGTACTTC. Full variable domain (outside the CDR3, taken from reference TRBV14 and TRBJ2-5): EAGVTQFPSHSVIEKGQTVTLRCDPISGHDNLYWYRRVMGKEIKFLLHFVKESKQDESGMPNNRFLAERTGGTYSTLKVQPAELEDSGVYFCASSQDIGSGETQYFGPGTRLLVL.

V usage is TRBV18 and J usage is TRBJ1-2, with 7 bases matching TRBD1. The CDR3 is 14 amino acids. Looked up from germline, CDR1 is KGHSH and CDR2 is LQKENI. With V trimmed by 2 bases and J by 8 bases, 8 bases remained unmatched. The CDR3 region has the DNA TGTGCCAGCTCACCAGACAGGGCTAAAGGGGGCTACACCTTC. This codes for CASSPDRAKGGYTF.

The chain is built from TRBV5-5 and TRBJ2-5, with a tentative D call TRBD1 (5 bases). This CDR3 comprises 15 residues. V was clipped by 2 bases and J by 0 bases, with 11 bases between them. Looked up from germline, CDR1 is SGHKS and CDR2 is YYEKEE (reference sequence). As DNA, the CDR3 is TGTGCCAGCAGCTTCGACAGTTACTACCAAGAGACCCAGTACTTC. It codes for CASSFDSYYQETQYF.

This chain connects TRBV18 to TRBJ1-1; D is undetermined. Trimming shortened V by 5 bases and J by 3 bases, and 19 bases separated the two germline ends. Germline V gene sequence: CDR1 KGHSH, CDR2 LQKENI. CDR3 length: 16 amino acids. CDR3 region: CASSVREPRRDTEAFF. For the CDR3, the DNA is TGTGCCAGCTCAGTTCGGGAGCCTCGGCGAGACACTGAAGCTTTCTTT. Using reference TRBV18 and TRBJ1-1 for the parts outside the CDR3, the full variable domain is NAGVMQNPRHLVRRRGQEARLRCSPMKGHSHVYWYRQLPEEGLKFMVYLQKENIIDESGMPKERFSAEFPKEGPSILRIQQVVRGDSAAYFCASSVREPRRDTEAFFGQGTRLTVV.

In DNA form, the CDR3 reads TGCGCCAGCAGCTTGAGGGGGGGCCGTGGCACAGATACGCAGTATTTT. Translated, it gives CASSLRGGRGTDTQYF. The V and J genes are TRBV5-1 and TRBJ2-3; possible D gene TRBD2, 7 bases. CDR3 length equals 16 residues. V was pared by 1 base and J by 1 base, with 13 bases between. Per germline, CDR1 SGHRS and CDR2 YFSETQ.

The rearrangement joins TRBV14 to TRBJ2-3, with D hard to call. The CDR3 extends over 12 amino acids. Trimming left V 2 bases short and J 10 bases short, with 10 bases between. Germline loops: CDR1 SGHDN, CDR2 FVKESK. The CDR3 DNA reads TGTGCCAGCAGCCAAATGAAGAGCCCGCAGTATTTT. Encoded protein: CASSQMKSPQYF. Full variable domain (missing parts from reference TRBV14 and TRBJ2-3): EAGVTQFPSHSVIEKGQTVTLRCDPISGHDNLYWYRRVMGKEIKFLLHFVKESKQDESGMPNNRFLAERTGGTYSTLKVQPAELEDSGVYFCASSQMKSPQYFGPGTRLTVL.

The chain joins TRBV6-5 to TRBJ1-4, with 8 bases matching TRBD1. CDR3 size: 15 residues. Trimming at V came to 6 bases and at J to 4 bases, leaving 7 bases not matched to a gene. Germline V gene lookup returns CDR1 MNHEY and CDR2 SVGAGI. The chain's CDR3 is CASSHGTGNNEKLFF. CDR3 bases: TGTGCCAGCAGCCACGGGACAGGCAATAATGAAAAACTGTTTTTT.

Worth noting for this clone: The same CDR3 also results from other DNA sequences found in this sample. This chain connects TRBV6-2 or TRBV6-3 to TRBJ1-1, with D hard to call. CDR1 is MNHEY and CDR2 is SVGEGT in the germline V gene. The CDR3 is 13 amino acids. V was cut by 3 bases and J by 1 base, with 6 bases left in between. The CDR3 here is CASSYEGNTEAFF. CDR3 bases: TGTGCCAGCAGTTATGAGGGGAACACTGAAGCTTTCTTT.

V gene TRBV19 combines with J gene TRBJ2-7; 12 nucleotides line up with TRBD1. J was trimmed by 3 bases and V by 4 bases; bases with no gene match: 4. The CDR3 runs to 15 residues. CDR1 is LNHDA and CDR2 is SQIVND in the germline V gene (reference sequence). In DNA, the CDR3 is TGTGCCAGTAGTACCGGGACAGGGGGCTTCTACGAGCAGTACTTC. It yields the protein CASSTGTGGFYEQYF.

The chain is built from TRBV28 and TRBJ1-2; D is ambiguous. V dropped 5 bases and J dropped 5 bases, with 12 bases sitting between them. In germline, CDR1 is MDHEN, CDR2 SYDVKM. The CDR3 has 13 residues. This CDR3 reads CASSPLRSYGYTF. In DNA, the CDR3 is TGTGCCAGCAGTCCCCTGCGAAGTTATGGCTACACCTTC.

CDR3 protein: CASSRTGNTGELFF. DNA of the CDR3: TGCGCCAGCAGCAGGACAGGAAACACCGGGGAGCTGTTTTTT. The chain joins TRBV5-1 to TRBJ2-2; TRBD1 matches 7 bases. Germline V gene sequence: CDR1 SGHRS, CDR2 YFSETQ. With 4 bases clipped from V and 2 bases from J, the junction kept 2 bases outside the gene matches. The CDR3 extends over 14 amino acids. Full variable domain (outside the CDR3, taken from reference TRBV5-1 and TRBJ2-2): KAGVTQTPRYLIKTRGQQVTLSCSPISGHRSVSWYQQTPGQGLQFLFEYFSETQRNKGNFPGRFSGRQFSNSRSEMNVSTLELGDSALYLCASSRTGNTGELFFGEGSRLTVL.

The chain uses TRBV6-2 or TRBV6-3 and TRBJ2-2; TRBD1 might be the D (5 bases). With 4 bases removed from V and 0 bases from J, the gap between germline ends came to 12 bases. CDR1 and CDR2 from the germline V gene are MNHEY and SVGEGT. This CDR3 contains 16 residues. This chain's CDR3 is CASSSYRSSNTGELFF. DNA of the CDR3: TGTGCCAGCAGTTCTTACAGGTCCTCGAACACCGGGGAGCTGTTTTTT.

This clone was counted once. The rearrangement joins TRBV19 to TRBJ2-1, with TRBD2 matching 15 bases. This CDR3 comprises 19 residues. Germline trimming cut 4 bases from V and 0 bases from J; bases unmatched to any gene: 7. CDR1 is LNHDA, CDR2 SQIVND, per germline (reference sequence). CDR3 in DNA: TGTGCCAGTAGTAGGTCCGGGACTAGCGGGAGGAGCTCCTACAATGAGCAGTTCTTC. It translates to CASSRSGTSGRSSYNEQFF.

The chain links TRBV29-1 to TRBJ2-5; the match to TRBD1 covers 8 bases. Germline CDR1 SQVTM, CDR2 ANQGSEA. The CDR3 runs 15 residues. The V and J ends lost 7 bases and 5 bases, in that order; junction bases with no gene match: 15. CDR3 nucleotide sequence: TGCAGCGCCGGCGGAAGGGGACAGGATGGCGAGACCCAGTACTTC. Its translation is CSAGGRGQDGETQYF.

The genes are TRBV10-3 and TRBJ2-5; D remains ambiguous. Trimming removed 0 bases from V and 4 bases from J, with 6 bases in between. The CDR3 runs to 13 residues. Germline V gene sequence: CDR1 ENHRY, CDR2 SYGVKD. CDR3 protein: CAISESMRETQYF. The CDR3 DNA sequence: TGTGCCATCAGTGAGTCAATGAGAGAGACCCAGTACTTC.

The CDR3 sequence is CASSGQADTQYF. In DNA form, the CDR3 reads TGTGCCAGCTCCGGACAGGCGGATACGCAGTATTTT. The chain has TRBV18 and TRBJ2-3; 7 nucleotides align to TRBD1. The CDR3 is made up of 12 amino acids. V lost 6 bases, J lost 6 bases, and 3 bases stayed unmatched. Germline CDR1 and CDR2: KGHSH and LQKENI.